This T cell receptor beta chain comes out of a study of T cell changes during pregnancy in multiple sclerosis. The method was immunoSEQ multiplex PCR; TCRdb's version includes in-frame clones alone and lacks a portion of them. The sample consists of about 93,000 clones, approximately 92% of them appearing once. The V end was cut by 2 bases, the J end by 7 bases, with 13 bases between. CDR1 SGHRS and CDR2 YFSETQ come from the germline V gene. This CDR3 comprises 13 residues. The source of this sequence is a female donor with multiple sclerosis, enrolled in a pregnancy study. This specimen consisted of peripheral blood, obtained after pregnancy. The V and J genes are TRBV5-1 and TRBJ2-7; D might be TRBD1 (6 bases). As DNA, the CDR3 is TGCGCCAGCAGCTTTTCCAGGGGCGAGGAGCAGTACTTC. Residues: CASSFSRGEEQYF.